The 18 T cell receptor beta chains listed next were all sequenced from one sample in a study of blood T cells in healthy people across ages. The second PCR ran roughly 6 to 11 cycles with a sample-barcoded 5' primer and J-beta primers. In TCRdb, the 5' RACE reads were re-called with MiXCR into one record per CDR3 protein. The table lists over 700,000 distinct CDR3 sequences, roughly 25% of them singletons, with 8% to 10% in the top ten. This sample was shared with a second study, whose subject was T cells of mothers and their children.

Sequencing was carried out using blood. These receptors were obtained from a boy under 18 in good health.

The sample holds one count of this clonotype. The conserved phenylalanine or tryptophan normally closing the CDR3 is absent here, so this likely arose from a read error. V gene TRBV7-6 combines with J gene TRBJ1-1; no definite D call. CDR1 and CDR2 (germline): SGHVS, FNYEAQ. V dropped 3 bases and J dropped 1 base, with 6 bases sitting between them. This CDR3 has 13 amino acids. DNA for the CDR3: TGTGCCAGCAGCTTCTACCCGAACACTGAAGCTTTCCTT. Its translation: CASSFYPNTEAFL.

There are a few counts of this clonotype. CDR3: CASSSRKGLGAKNIQYF. Written as DNA, the CDR3 is TGTGCCAGCAGCTCGAGGAAGGGGCTCGGGGCCAAAAACATTCAGTACTTC. V and J are TRBV14 and TRBJ2-4, with a possible D match to TRBD1 (5 bases). Germline CDR1 is SGHDN and CDR2 is FVKESK. The CDR3 extends over 17 amino acids. Trimming cost V 5 bases and J 1 base, with 18 bases left between them.

The rearrangement joins TRBV5-1 to TRBJ2-7, with D possibly being TRBD1 (6 bases). The CDR3 extends over 16 amino acids. V was clipped by 4 bases and J by 0 bases, with 17 bases between them. Per the germline V gene, CDR1 is SGHRS and CDR2 is YFSETQ. In nucleotides, the CDR3 is TGCGCCAGCAGCCAAAAAACAGGGACCGTCTCCTACGAGCAGTACTTC. Amino acids: CASSQKTGTVSYEQYF.

The chain joins TRBV2 to TRBJ1-2, with a possible D match to TRBD1 (6 bases). CDR3 length equals 14 residues. The germline gives CDR1 SNHLY, CDR2 FYNNEI. V lost 6 bases and J 6 bases, leaving 17 bases between the germline ends. CDR3 nucleotide sequence: TGTGCCAGCAGCCCCCGGGGGCGTCAGGATGGCTACACCTTC. Residues: CASSPRGRQDGYTF.

The chain links TRBV10-2 to TRBJ2-2; D may be TRBD1 (6 bases). The germline V and J ends were trimmed by 4 bases and 5 bases, with 11 bases remaining between them. CDR1 is WSHSY and CDR2 is SAAADI in the germline V gene. This CDR3 contains 14 residues. CDR3 sequence reads: CASSVYRETGELFF. CDR3 coding DNA: TGCGCCAGCAGTGTCTACAGGGAAACCGGGGAGCTGTTTTTT.

This sequence joins TRBV18 and TRBJ2-5; TRBD2 agrees at 15 bases. The tail of the sequence fits TRBJ2-1 better, so the J call may be wrong. CDR3 size: 16 residues. Per the germline V gene, CDR1 is KGHSH and CDR2 is LQKENI. The CDR3: CASSPGLAGGHNEQFF. The CDR3 DNA reads TGTGCCAGCTCACCTGGACTAGCGGGAGGGCATAATGAGCAGTTCTTC.

There are many counts of this clonotype. The chain joins TRBV7-2 to TRBJ2-5; D gene ambiguous. CDR3 length: 14 residues. The V end was cut by 1 base, the J end by 5 bases, with 11 bases between. In germline, CDR1 is SGHTA, CDR2 FQGNSA. In DNA form, the CDR3 reads TGTGCCAGCAGCTTAGAACGGGTGGAGGAGACCCAGTACTTC. It codes for CASSLERVEETQYF.

This clonotype was observed a handful of times. In nucleotides, the CDR3 is TGCGCCAGCAGCCAAGATCTAGGACAGGGGGCGAAGACCCAGTACTTC. Protein product: CASSQDLGQGAKTQYF. The chain employs TRBV4-3 and TRBJ2-1; 11 bases match TRBD1. The J call is doubtful: the DNA matches TRBJ2-5 better. CDR1 and CDR2 from the germline V gene are LGHNA and YSLEER. There are 16 residues in the CDR3.

This clonotype has ten or more counts. The chain uses TRBV29-1 and TRBJ2-1; 7 nucleotides match TRBD2. Germline CDR1 reads SQVTM; CDR2 reads ANQGSEA. Trimming removed 7 bases from V and 7 bases from J; junction bases left unmatched: 4. The CDR3 is 11 amino acids. Here the CDR3 reads CSGDSGNEQFF. In DNA form, the CDR3 reads TGCAGCGGGGATAGCGGGAATGAGCAGTTCTTC.

V and J are TRBV25-1 and TRBJ1-2, with 9 bases that match TRBD1. The CDR3 contains 17 residues. Germline V CDR1 and CDR2: MGHDK, SYGVNS. V shed 3 bases and J 4 bases; nucleotides not matched to a gene: 12. The CDR3 loop is CASSDPGQGPLGYGYTF. In DNA, the CDR3 is TGTGCCAGCAGTGACCCGGGACAGGGACCCTTAGGCTATGGCTACACCTTC.

V is TRBV6-2 or TRBV6-3 and J is TRBJ1-2; D uncertain. V was shortened by 5 bases and J by 8 bases, with 15 bases between the two germline ends. This CDR3 has 13 residues. CDR1 MNHEY and CDR2 SVGEGT come from the germline V gene. The CDR3 DNA follows: TGTGCCAGCAGTCAGCCGGGGAGAGGCGGCTACACCTTC. Translation gives CASSQPGRGGYTF.

CDR3: CSVGQRLNYGYTF. The CDR3, as DNA: TGCAGCGTTGGCCAGAGACTTAACTATGGCTACACCTTC. V gene TRBV29-1 combines with J gene TRBJ1-2; D gene ambiguous. Trimming removed 4 bases from V and 1 base from J, with 10 bases in between. Germline V gene data show CDR1 as SQVTM and CDR2 as ANQGSEA. The CDR3 extends over 13 amino acids.

About this clonotype itself: Mismatch with germline at one junction end may stem from a read error. The chain combines TRBV29-1 with TRBJ1-2; TRBD1 is a possible D gene (6 bases). The germline V gene has CDR1 SQVTM and CDR2 ANQGSEA. This CDR3 region has 13 residues. The CDR3 protein is CSVEILDSLGCTF. The CDR3 nucleotides read TGCAGCGTTGAAATATTGGACAGCTTAGGCTGCACCTTC.

This clonotype was recorded a few times. The junction shows a germline mismatch at one end, possibly a read error. The V gene is TRBV2, the J gene TRBJ1-1, with D tentatively TRBD1 (5 bases). From germline, CDR1 is SNHLY and CDR2 FYNNEI. The CDR3 extends over 12 amino acids. The CDR3 loop reads CASSEGYTEAFF. DNA for the CDR3: TGTGCTAGCAGCGAGGGGTACACTGAAGCTTTCTTT.

The rearrangement uses TRBV28 and TRBJ2-3; D not resolved. The V end was cut by 3 bases, the J end by 1 base, with 11 bases between. This CDR3 is built from 15 residues. Germline V gene data show CDR1 as MDHEN and CDR2 as SYDVKM. In DNA form, the CDR3 reads TGTGCCAGCAGTTTCGCGGAAGCCCGCACAGATACGCAGTATTTT. Translated: CASSFAEARTDTQYF. Looking up the rest from reference TRBV28 and TRBJ2-3 gives the full variable domain: DVKVTQSSRYLVKRTGEKVFLECVQDMDHENMFWYRQDPGLGLRLIYFSYDVKMKEKGDIPEGYSVSREKKERFSLILESASTNQTSMYLCASSFAEARTDTQYFGPGTRLTVL.

V gene TRBV6-5 combines with J gene TRBJ2-7; D uncertain. CDR1 is MNHEY and CDR2 is SVGAGI in the germline V gene. The CDR3 consists of 13 residues. V was shortened by 6 bases and J by 2 bases, with 11 bases between the two germline ends. CDR3 nucleotides: TGTGCCAGCAGGTCATTAGGAACCTACGAGCAGTACTTC. Translation gives CASRSLGTYEQYF.

A few counts support this clonotype. The chain is built from TRBV6-2 or TRBV6-3 and TRBJ2-5; 8 bases are shared with TRBD2. J lost 3 bases, V lost 6 bases, and 3 bases had no gene match. The CDR3 consists of 13 residues. From germline, CDR1 is MNHEY and CDR2 SVGEGT. The CDR3 coding sequence is TGTGCCAGCAGATATAGCGGGGAAGAGACCCAGTACTTC. The encoded protein is CASRYSGEETQYF.

Comments on this clonotype: One end of the junction varies from germline; a read error may be responsible. The chain combines TRBV20-1 with TRBJ2-7; 8 bases are a match to TRBD2. This CDR3 spans 16 amino acids. In germline, CDR1 is DFQATT, CDR2 SNEGSKA (reference sequence). The CDR3 protein is CNARDGMISGGHEQYF. CDR3 nucleotides: TGCAATGCTAGAGATGGCATGATCAGCGGGGGACACGAGCAGTACTTC.